A single sample gave rise to the 25 T cell receptor beta chains below, sequenced in a study of beta chain features in type 1 diabetes. The sequenced template was cDNA made from the entire isolated RNA. Using immunoSEQ multiplex PCR, the repertoire was profiled, and TCRdb retains in-frame clones only, with some absent. The sample holds some 900,000 clones, 17% seen once. The sequenced sample was naive CD4+ T cells from blood. These TCRs come from a woman between 18 and 30 years old in good health.

In its sample, this clone was seen a few times. This chain links TRBV7-9 with TRBJ2-7; D may be TRBD2 (5 bases). The germline V gene has CDR1 SEHNR and CDR2 FQNEAQ (reference sequence). CDR3 length equals 12 residues. V lost 5 bases and J lost 6, with 11 bases in between. CDR3 loop: CASSLDYGEQYF. CDR3 sequence (DNA): TGTGCCAGCAGCCTTGACTACGGCGAGCAGTACTTC.

The gene calls are TRBV20-1 and TRBJ2-7, with D tentatively TRBD2 (5 bases). This CDR3 contains 11 residues. CDR1 is DFQATT and CDR2 is SNEGSKA in the germline V gene (reference sequence). Trimming shortened V by 8 bases and J by 2 bases, and 10 bases separated the two germline ends. CDR3 sequence: CSPGSTYEQYF. For the CDR3, the DNA is TGCAGTCCGGGGTCGACCTACGAGCAGTACTTC.

This chain links TRBV6-5 with TRBJ2-7; 13 bases line up with TRBD2. Germline CDR1 MNHEY, CDR2 SVGAGI. V gave up 2 bases and J gave up 5 bases; unmatched junction bases: 3. The CDR3 totals 15 residues. CDR3 amino acids: CASSYRGLAGDEQYF. Written as DNA, the CDR3 is TGTGCCAGCAGTTACCGTGGACTAGCGGGAGACGAGCAGTACTTC.

This chain uses TRBV4-3 with TRBJ2-1; tentatively, D is TRBD1 or TRBD2 (5 bases each). CDR1 LGHNA and CDR2 YSLEER come from the germline V gene. The CDR3 is 15 amino acids. The V gene lost 1 base and the J gene lost 2 bases, with 9 bases spanning the gap. CDR3 residues: CASSQGGAAYNEQFF. CDR3 bases: TGCGCCAGCAGCCAAGGAGGGGCAGCCTACAATGAGCAGTTCTTC.

V and J are TRBV28 and TRBJ2-6, with D tentatively TRBD2 (6 bases). The CDR3 is 16 residues long. Trimming shortened V by 8 bases and J by 2 bases, and 16 bases separated the two germline ends. CDR1 and CDR2 (germline): MDHEN, SYDVKM. This CDR3 reads CASRERGRAGANVLTF. The CDR3 nucleotides are TGTGCCAGCCGGGAGAGAGGACGTGCTGGGGCCAACGTCCTGACTTTC.

This clone was seen a handful of times. The chain is built from TRBV4-2 and TRBJ1-1, with D tentatively TRBD1 (6 bases). Germline V gene lookup returns CDR1 LGHNA and CDR2 YNFKEQ. This CDR3 contains 14 residues. V was clipped by 0 bases and J by 6 bases, with 11 bases between them. This chain's CDR3 is CASSQDLGAAEAFF. The DNA of the CDR3 is TGTGCCAGCAGCCAAGATCTGGGGGCCGCTGAAGCTTTCTTT.

In this sample, this clone turned up once. This chain's CDR3 is CASSPGPDNEQFF. In nucleotides, the CDR3 is TGTGCCAGCAGCCCAGGTCCCGACAATGAGCAGTTCTTC. The chain carries TRBV7-9 and TRBJ2-1, with D hard to call. From germline, CDR1 is SEHNR and CDR2 FQNEAQ (reference sequence). There are 13 residues in the CDR3. Trimming removed 5 bases at V and 5 bases at J, with 10 bases between.

The chain joins TRBV6-6 to TRBJ1-1; D is ambiguous. The CDR3 extends over 11 amino acids. Germline V CDR1 and CDR2: MNHNY, SVGAGI (reference sequence). Trimming removed 6 bases from V and 5 bases from J, with 7 bases in between. Here the CDR3 DNA reads TGTGCCAGCAGCAAACAGACTGAAGCTTTCTTT. As protein: CASSKQTEAFF.

V is TRBV5-1 and J is TRBJ2-1, with TRBD2 identical over 13 bases. J was trimmed by 3 bases and V by 4 bases; bases with no gene match: 1. CDR3 length equals 15 residues. Per germline, CDR1 SGHRS and CDR2 YFSETQ. CDR3 amino acids: CASSGTSGNYNEQFF. The CDR3 coding sequence is TGCGCCAGCAGCGGGACTAGCGGGAACTACAATGAGCAGTTCTTC.

The chain is built from TRBV6-1 and TRBJ2-4; possibly TRBD1 for D (6 bases). V was pared by 2 bases and J by 7 bases, with 15 bases between. Germline V gives CDR1 MNHNS, CDR2 SASEGT. The CDR3 contains 15 residues. The DNA for the CDR3 is TGTGCCAGCAGTGAACTCGCAGGTCAGGGGAACATTCAGTACTTC. The encoded protein is CASSELAGQGNIQYF.

A few counts support this clone. This sequence joins TRBV5-5 and TRBJ2-2, with D possibly TRBD1 on 7 matching bases. This CDR3 has 13 amino acids. Germline V gives CDR1 SGHKS, CDR2 YYEKEE (reference sequence). Trimming pared 3 bases from V and 8 bases from J, leaving 11 bases between. CDR3 region: CASSYRGGGELFF. Here the CDR3 DNA reads TGTGCCAGCAGCTACAGGGGAGGAGGGGAGCTGTTTTTT.

Worth noting for this clone: Other DNA sequences in this specimen translate into the identical CDR3. The genes are TRBV6-6 and TRBJ2-3; the D is unclear. Looked up from germline, CDR1 is MNHNY and CDR2 is SVGAGI (reference sequence). The CDR3 runs to 11 residues. Trimming stripped 1 base from V and 6 bases from J, with 2 bases between. CDR3 nucleotide sequence: TGTGCCAGCAGTTACTTCGATACGCAGTATTTT. Translated, it gives CASSYFDTQYF.

V and J are TRBV19 and TRBJ2-1; D is perhaps TRBD1 (6 bases). The germline V gene encodes CDR1 LNHDA and CDR2 SQIVND (reference sequence). Trimming took off 7 bases at V and 4 bases at J, with 14 bases between the two ends. This CDR3 has 14 residues. The CDR3 sequence: CASTNTDRYNEQFF. The CDR3, as DNA: TGTGCCAGTACTAACACCGACAGGTACAATGAGCAGTTCTTC.

CDR3 bases: TGTGCCAACCGGGACAGGGTGAGGGAGCAGTACTTC. Encoded protein: CANRDRVREQYF. The V gene is TRBV27, the J gene TRBJ2-7; 9 nucleotides agree with TRBD1. In germline, CDR1 is MNHEY, CDR2 SMNVEV (reference sequence). Trimming cost V 10 bases and J 7 bases; bases outside gene matches: 8. CDR3 length: 12 residues.

Notes on this clone: This sample also contains other DNA sequences that code for the same CDR3. The chain has TRBV4-3 and TRBJ2-5, with 9 positions matching TRBD1. V shed 4 bases and J 5 bases; nucleotides not matched to a gene: 2. The CDR3 runs to 13 residues. Germline V CDR1 and CDR2: LGHNA, YSLEER. The CDR3, as DNA: TGCGCCAGCAGCCGTGACAGGGGGGAGACCCAGTACTTC. Amino acid sequence: CASSRDRGETQYF.

V is TRBV5-1 and J is TRBJ2-7; 7 nucleotides agree with TRBD2. V was pared by 4 bases and J by 10 bases, with 14 bases of the junction left unmatched. The CDR3 runs to 14 residues. The germline gives CDR1 SGHRS, CDR2 YFSETQ. This CDR3 reads CASSLKGLSGLQYF. DNA of the CDR3: TGCGCCAGCAGCCTCAAGGGACTAAGCGGGCTTCAGTACTTC.

The rearrangement joins TRBV28 to TRBJ2-7; D uncertain. The CDR3 has 13 residues. Germline V gives CDR1 MDHEN, CDR2 SYDVKM. Between the trimmed V and J ends, which lost 5 bases and 3 bases, there was a span of 11 bases. The CDR3 loop reads CASSAGRIYEQYF. For the CDR3, the DNA is TGTGCCAGCAGTGCTGGACGGATCTACGAGCAGTACTTC.

This clone appeared a few times. The rearrangement links TRBV6-1 to TRBJ2-5; TRBD1 matches 7 bases. Germline values: CDR1 MNHNS, CDR2 SASEGT. After removal of 4 bases from V and 5 bases from J, the junction contained 7 bases not matched to a gene. The CDR3 spans 14 residues. CDR3 sequence (DNA): TGTGCCAGCAGTGGCCCGGGACAGCGCGAGACCCAGTACTTC. Its protein is CASSGPGQRETQYF.

This chain connects TRBV27 to TRBJ2-3, with 11 bases aligning to TRBD2. Germline V gene data show CDR1 as MNHEY and CDR2 as SMNVEV (reference sequence). The CDR3 loop spans 18 amino acids. The V and J ends lost 5 bases and 3 bases, in that order; junction bases with no gene match: 13. The CDR3 nucleotides are TGTGCCAGCAGTCCCGGGTGGGGTAGCGGGAGGGGTACAGATACGCAGTATTTT. It specifies CASSPGWGSGRGTDTQYF.

The chain is built from TRBV7-2 and TRBJ1-3, with TRBD1 matching 7 bases. Germline CDR1 and CDR2: SGHTA and FQGNSA. The CDR3 runs to 16 residues. After removal of 3 bases from V and 0 bases from J, the junction contained 5 bases not matched to a gene. CDR3 amino acids: CASSLGTASSGNTIYF. As DNA, the CDR3 is TGTGCCAGCAGCTTGGGGACAGCGAGCTCTGGAAACACCATATATTTT.

About this clone: The same CDR3 can be traced to other DNA sequences in this sample. The CDR3, as DNA: TGCAGCGTTGTTCTTTTTCGACAGATTAGACAAGGAGAGACCCAGTACTTC. Its translation: CSVVLFRQIRQGETQYF. This chain connects TRBV29-1 to TRBJ2-5; D is perhaps TRBD1 (5 bases). Trimming stripped 4 bases from V and 4 bases from J, with 25 bases between. The germline V gene encodes CDR1 SQVTM and CDR2 ANQGSEA. This CDR3 has 17 residues.

In this sample, this clone turned up a few times. This chain links TRBV6-6 with TRBJ2-7, with TRBD2 as a possible D gene (6 bases). This CDR3 has 11 amino acids. Germline-derived CDR1 and CDR2 are MNHNY and SVGAGI (reference sequence). The V and J ends lost 6 bases and 3 bases respectively, with 6 bases between them. This CDR3 reads CASREGYEQYF. The CDR3 DNA reads TGTGCCAGCAGGGAGGGCTACGAGCAGTACTTC.

The table lists this clone with a few counts. This chain links TRBV7-2 with TRBJ2-5; D unclear. Trimming took off 5 bases at V and 4 bases at J, with 11 bases between the two ends. CDR1 SGHTA and CDR2 FQGNSA come from the germline V gene. This CDR3 comprises 13 residues. Here the CDR3 reads CASSPRPPETQYF. The CDR3 nucleotides read TGTGCCAGCAGCCCCAGGCCCCCAGAGACCCAGTACTTC.

This clone has just a few counts. This chain uses TRBV7-2 with TRBJ2-7; 8 nucleotides agree with TRBD2. With 4 bases clipped from V and 3 bases from J, the junction kept 8 bases outside the gene matches. CDR1 SGHTA and CDR2 FQGNSA come from the germline V gene. This CDR3 has 15 amino acids. The DNA of the CDR3 is TGTGCCAGCAGCTCGCAAGCGGGAGAGAGCTACGAGCAGTACTTC. Translating it yields CASSSQAGESYEQYF.

This clone appeared many times. J is TRBJ2-5 and V is TRBV2; D not resolved. From germline, CDR1 is SNHLY and CDR2 FYNNEI. CDR3 length: 11 amino acids. Trimming shortened V by 4 bases and J by 4 bases, and 4 bases separated the two germline ends. CDR3 in DNA: TGTGCCAGCAGTGTCGCAGAGACCCAGTACTTC. Translating it yields CASSVAETQYF.